Below are 27 T cell receptor beta chains sequenced from a single sample in a study of shared clonotypes between healthy human individuals. The table came from immunoSEQ multiplex PCR; TCRdb's copy has only in-frame clones and leaves some out. The table has 2 million to 2.5 million clones, 95% seen once; the top ten hold less than 0.15%. Sequenced sample: naive CD4+ T cells sorted from blood. The sample's subset: CD45RA+ positively selected. These TCRs come from a man aged 18 to 29 in good health.

The gene calls are TRBV6-1 and TRBJ2-7; D remains ambiguous. Germline CDR1 is MNHNS and CDR2 is SASEGT. The germline V and J ends were trimmed by 5 bases and 5 bases, with 7 bases remaining between them. The CDR3 extends over 11 amino acids. In nucleotides, the CDR3 is TGTGCCAGCAGTTTTGTCCACGAGCAGTACTTC. Translation: CASSFVHEQYF.

The rearrangement uses TRBV6-6 and TRBJ2-7, with D unresolved. This CDR3 region has 14 residues. CDR1 and CDR2 from the germline V gene are MNHNY and SVGAGI (reference sequence). V was cut by 5 bases and J by 3 bases, with 14 bases left in between. The CDR3, as DNA: TGTGCCAGCAGTACCAGGCCGGTAAACTACGAGCAGTACTTC. Translation gives CASSTRPVNYEQYF.

Of note for this clone: The sample holds other DNA sequences that translate to the same CDR3. The chain recombines TRBV27 with TRBJ1-2, with D unclear. The CDR3 consists of 13 residues. The V gene lost 3 bases and the J gene lost 2 bases, with 7 bases spanning the gap. Germline CDR1 MNHEY, CDR2 SMNVEV (reference sequence). CDR3 protein: CASSLGGNYGYTF. The CDR3, as DNA: TGTGCCAGCAGTTTGGGAGGGAACTATGGCTACACCTTC.

The chain carries TRBV11-2 and TRBJ1-2; perhaps TRBD1 as D (5 bases). V dropped 0 bases and J dropped 4 bases, with 9 bases sitting between them. Germline V gene sequence: CDR1 SGHAT, CDR2 FQNNGV. The CDR3 contains 14 residues. CDR3 residues: CASSLEAGPYGYTF. In DNA form, the CDR3 reads TGTGCCAGCAGCTTAGAGGCGGGGCCCTATGGCTACACCTTC.

The rearrangement uses TRBV4-1 and TRBJ2-7; TRBD1 might be the D (6 bases). The CDR3 has 16 amino acids. V was clipped by 4 bases and J by 0 bases, with 16 bases between them. Germline V lookup: CDR1 MGHRA, CDR2 YSYEKL. CDR3 DNA: TGCGCCAGCAGCCCCATATTTCAGGGGAGCTCCTACGAGCAGTACTTC. This encodes CASSPIFQGSSYEQYF.

This sequence joins TRBV10-1 and TRBJ1-4; the D is unclear. The CDR3 sequence is 15 residues long. Germline CDR1 is WNHNN and CDR2 is SYGVQD (reference sequence). Trimming stripped 0 bases from V and 7 bases from J, with 12 bases between. In DNA, the CDR3 is TGCGCCAGCAGTGAGTCGGGGAGTGGAGGTGAAAAACTGTTTTTT. It translates to CASSESGSGGEKLFF.

This sequence joins TRBV30 and TRBJ1-2; D is ambiguous. With 0 bases removed from V and 3 bases from J, the gap between germline ends came to 17 bases. The germline CDR1 and CDR2 sequences are GTSNPN and SVGIG (reference sequence). The CDR3 totals 16 residues. The CDR3 here is CAWSVQGLHSDYGYTF. Written as DNA, the CDR3 is TGTGCCTGGAGTGTACAAGGACTTCACTCGGACTATGGCTACACCTTC.

The J gene is TRBJ2-7, the V gene TRBV10-3; weak D call: TRBD1 (5 bases). Germline V gene sequence: CDR1 ENHRY, CDR2 SYGVKD. V was clipped by 3 bases and J by 0 bases, with 15 bases between them. The CDR3 spans 16 residues. The CDR3 region is CAISDPTRANSYEQYF. The CDR3 DNA sequence: TGTGCCATCAGTGACCCCACCAGGGCGAACTCCTACGAGCAGTACTTC.

CDR3 loop: CASSGDGQGKGYEQFF. The DNA for the CDR3 is TGCGCCAGCAGCGGGGACGGACAGGGAAAAGGATATGAGCAGTTCTTC. The V gene is TRBV5-1, the J gene TRBJ2-1, with 8 bases matching TRBD1. The CDR3 totals 16 residues. Germline CDR1 and CDR2: SGHRS and YFSETQ. The V gene end was trimmed by 4 bases and the J gene end by 8 bases; junction bases not matched to a gene: 14.

Regarding this clone: Within the sample, other DNA sequences also encode this same CDR3. The chain employs TRBV19 and TRBJ2-7; possible D gene TRBD2, 6 bases. This CDR3 has 14 residues. The V and J ends lost 3 bases and 2 bases respectively, with 11 bases between them. CDR1 is LNHDA, CDR2 SQIVND, per germline (reference sequence). The CDR3 here is CASSIGGSTYEQYF. CDR3 DNA: TGTGCCAGTAGTATCGGGGGTTCAACCTACGAGCAGTACTTC.

Worth noting for this clone: Additional DNA sequences in this sample encode the identical CDR3. J is TRBJ2-7 and V is TRBV6-6; D is tentatively TRBD1 or TRBD2 (6 bases each). This CDR3 has 14 amino acids. V was shortened by 6 bases and J by 0 bases, with 12 bases between the two germline ends. Germline V gene data show CDR1 as MNHNY and CDR2 as SVGAGI (reference sequence). In DNA form, the CDR3 reads TGTGCCAGCAGGGGGGGCGGAAGCTCCTACGAGCAGTACTTC. Protein product: CASRGGGSSYEQYF.

In the case of this clone: The same CDR3 can be traced to other DNA sequences in this sample. The chain couples TRBV7-6 to TRBJ1-1, with D perhaps matching TRBD1 (6 bases). Trimming stripped 3 bases from V and 2 bases from J, with 7 bases between. There are 13 residues in the CDR3. CDR1 and CDR2 (germline): SGHVS, FNYEAQ. The CDR3 DNA follows: TGTGCCAGCAGCTTGGACAGCAACACTGAAGCTTTCTTT. Its translation: CASSLDSNTEAFF.

Turning to this clone: Other DNA variants within this sample encode the same CDR3. V gene TRBV5-1 combines with J gene TRBJ2-7, with 12 positions matching TRBD2. There are 15 residues in the CDR3. CDR1 is SGHRS, CDR2 YFSETQ, per germline. V dropped 4 bases and J dropped 0; count of bases not matched to a gene: 2. This CDR3 reads CASSLAGGSSYEQYF. CDR3 coding DNA: TGCGCCAGCAGCCTAGCGGGAGGGTCCTCCTACGAGCAGTACTTC. Full variable domain (remainder filled in from reference TRBV5-1 and TRBJ2-7): KAGVTQTPRYLIKTRGQQVTLSCSPISGHRSVSWYQQTPGQGLQFLFEYFSETQRNKGNFPGRFSGRQFSNSRSEMNVSTLELGDSALYLCASSLAGGSSYEQYFGPGTRLTVT.

The rearrangement links TRBV5-1 to TRBJ2-7, with TRBD2 matching 8 bases. Unmatched junction bases numbered 7, after V lost 4 bases and J lost 4 bases. CDR1 is SGHRS, CDR2 YFSETQ, per germline. The CDR3 runs 14 residues. The DNA of the CDR3 is TGCGCCAGCAGCGGAACTAGCGGAGCTTACGAGCAGTACTTC. Protein product: CASSGTSGAYEQYF.

The chain combines TRBV2 with TRBJ1-4; D unclear. V lost 1 base to trimming and J lost 4 bases, with 19 bases between them. Germline CDR1 and CDR2: SNHLY and FYNNEI. The CDR3 loop spans 18 amino acids. Here the CDR3 DNA reads TGTGCCAGCAGTGAAGGGGGATGGTGGCGGCTGATTAATGAAAAACTGTTTTTT. Its protein is CASSEGGWWRLINEKLFF. Full variable domain (remainder filled in from reference TRBV2 and TRBJ1-4): EPEVTQTPSHQVTQMGQEVILRCVPISNHLYFYWYRQILGQKVEFLVSFYNNEISEKSEIFDDQFSVERPDGSNFTLKIRSTKLEDSAMYFCASSEGGWWRLINEKLFFGSGTQLSVL.

The genes are TRBV28 and TRBJ1-5; 8 bases match TRBD1. From germline, CDR1 is MDHEN and CDR2 SYDVKM. CDR3 length equals 15 residues. V gave up 3 bases and J gave up 7 bases; unmatched junction bases: 8. The CDR3 protein is CASSLLPGGWQPQHF. CDR3 coding DNA: TGTGCCAGCAGTTTGTTACCAGGGGGCTGGCAGCCCCAGCATTTT.

The rearrangement joins TRBV27 to TRBJ2-1; the match to TRBD1 covers 9 bases. This CDR3 comprises 16 residues. V lost 6 bases to trimming and J lost 2 bases; unmatched junction nucleotides: 8. CDR1 is MNHEY and CDR2 is SMNVEV in the germline V gene (reference sequence). CDR3 coding DNA: TGTGCCAGCAGACAGGGGGCGCTTCGGGCCTACAATGAGCAGTTCTTC. This sequence encodes CASRQGALRAYNEQFF.

This clone was detected once. The chain combines TRBV27 with TRBJ1-5; D remains ambiguous. CDR1 is MNHEY and CDR2 is SMNVEV in the germline V gene (reference sequence). CDR3 length: 16 amino acids. V lost 2 bases, J lost 6 bases, and 17 bases lay in between. CDR3 region: CASSLRVGVIGQPQHF. CDR3 nucleotide sequence: TGTGCCAGCAGTTTAAGGGTTGGGGTAATCGGTCAGCCCCAGCATTTT.

The V gene is TRBV2, the J gene TRBJ2-3; 10 bases are a match to TRBD2. V lost 6 bases and J lost 2; bases outside the gene matches: 8. Germline V lookup: CDR1 SNHLY, CDR2 FYNNEI. CDR3 length: 16 residues. This CDR3 is CASSLRTSGPTDTQYF. CDR3 nucleotides: TGTGCCAGCAGCCTGAGGACTAGCGGTCCCACAGATACGCAGTATTTT.

The chain recombines TRBV10-3 with TRBJ2-7; 7 bases line up with TRBD1. The trim removed 3 bases at V and 3 bases at J, leaving 2 bases unmatched. There are 13 residues in the CDR3. Germline lookup yields CDR1 ENHRY and CDR2 SYGVKD. CDR3 in amino acids: CAISEWDSYEQYF. The CDR3 region has the DNA TGTGCCATCAGTGAATGGGACAGCTACGAGCAGTACTTC.

A note on this clone: Other nucleotide sequences in the sample specify the same CDR3. The CDR3 sequence: CASSLASNQPQHF. The CDR3 coding sequence is TGCGCCAGCAGCTTGGCGAGTAATCAGCCCCAGCATTTT. The chain is built from TRBV5-1 and TRBJ1-5; D unclear. The germline CDR1 and CDR2 sequences are SGHRS and YFSETQ. Trimming took 0 bases from V and 4 from J, leaving 5 bases between them. This CDR3 is 13 amino acids long.

Note on this clone: The same CDR3 also results from other DNA sequences found in this sample. The rearrangement uses TRBV7-2 and TRBJ2-3; no definite D call. Trimming took 5 bases from V and 0 from J, leaving 6 bases between them. CDR1 is SGHTA, CDR2 FQGNSA, per germline. This CDR3 has 13 residues. The CDR3 is CASSPPSTDTQYF. CDR3 nucleotide sequence: TGTGCCAGCAGCCCCCCGAGCACAGATACGCAGTATTTT.

V usage is TRBV5-1 and J usage is TRBJ1-2; TRBD1 aligns across 8 bases. The CDR3 has 13 amino acids. The germline gives CDR1 SGHRS, CDR2 YFSETQ. Trimming at V came to 4 bases and at J to 4 bases, leaving 3 bases not matched to a gene. DNA for the CDR3: TGCGCCAGCAGCATAGACAGGGGCTATGGCTACACCTTC. This encodes CASSIDRGYGYTF.

The chain joins TRBV5-1 to TRBJ2-7, with D perhaps TRBD1 (6 bases). This CDR3 has 13 residues. Germline V lookup: CDR1 SGHRS, CDR2 YFSETQ. V dropped 4 bases and J dropped 3 bases, with 11 bases sitting between them. The CDR3 nucleotides are TGCGCCAGCAGCATAGGGACACGCTACGAGCAGTACTTC. Its protein is CASSIGTRYEQYF.

Worth noting for this clone: This sample also contains other DNA sequences that code for the same CDR3. This chain connects TRBV6-5 to TRBJ2-7, with no clear D. V gave up 4 bases and J gave up 2 bases, with 12 bases separating them. Germline lookup yields CDR1 MNHEY and CDR2 SVGAGI. This CDR3 is 14 amino acids long. The CDR3 sequence is CASSSDGRTYEQYF. CDR3 bases: TGTGCCAGCAGTTCCGATGGCAGGACCTACGAGCAGTACTTC.

The genes are TRBV16 and TRBJ1-6, with D uncertain. The ends were cut back, 0 bases at V and 9 bases at J, with 6 bases in the middle. The germline V gene encodes CDR1 KGHSY and CDR2 FQNENV. This CDR3 has 13 residues. This chain's CDR3 is CASSQSLGSPLHF. The DNA for the CDR3 is TGTGCCAGCAGCCAATCTCTGGGTTCACCCCTCCACTTT.

Notes on this clone: In the same sample, other DNA sequences code for this CDR3. The CDR3 sequence is CASSEGLAGTDTQYF. Here the CDR3 DNA reads TGTGCCAGCAGTGAAGGACTAGCGGGAACAGATACGCAGTATTTT. V and J are TRBV2 and TRBJ2-3; TRBD2 matches 11 bases. CDR3 length: 15 residues. Germline lookup yields CDR1 SNHLY and CDR2 FYNNEI. The V segment lost 1 base and the J segment 3 bases; nucleotides outside the gene matches: 0.